This paragraph covers one TCR beta chain sequence. The entry originates in a study of blood T cell repertoires in COVID-19. About the research overall: The United States, Italy and Spain supplied acute and convalescent COVID-19 samples.

This CDR3 spans 15 amino acids. J was trimmed by 10 bases and V by 3 bases; bases with no gene match: 8. The germline V gene has CDR1 SGHTA and CDR2 FQGNSA. Generated by immunoSEQ multiplex PCR, the TCRdb table keeps only in-frame clones and is missing some. In the table there are a few hundred thousand clones, around 82% of which are singletons. The sequencing sample was made of peripheral blood. This TCR came from a woman of 80 years or more with acute or convalescent COVID-19. The chain employs TRBV7-2 and TRBJ1-6; 8 bases match TRBD1. CDR3 in amino acids: CASSFRTGTRSPLHF. CDR3 DNA: TGTGCCAGCAGCTTTAGGACAGGGACACGATCACCCCTCCACTTT.